This T cell receptor (beta chain) was found in a study of cytomegalovirus exposure and HLA in healthy donors. About the study: Among 398 genotyped donors, 80% to 90% fell in the Caucasian-associated ancestry cluster.

Primers included in the PCR were 60 Vbeta and 13 Jbeta primers. The table came from immunoSEQ multiplex PCR; TCRdb's copy has only in-frame clones and leaves some out. The repertoire includes 200,000 or so clones, approximately 83% of them detected once, and just over 1.4% sits in the top ten. The clonotype comes from a girl between 10 and 17 years old in good health and CMV-seronegative. Sequencing was carried out using PBMCs.

In nucleotides, the CDR3 is TGCGCCAGCAACCGGGACAGGGTGAACACTGAAGCTTTCTTT. Translated: CASNRDRVNTEAFF. V gene TRBV5-1 combines with J gene TRBJ1-1, with TRBD1 matching 9 bases. The CDR3 covers 14 residues. Unmatched junction bases numbered 3, after V lost 6 bases and J lost 0 bases. Germline-derived CDR1 and CDR2 are SGHRS and YFSETQ.